These T cell receptor beta chains were read from a single sample in a study of blood T cell repertoires in COVID-19. The table came from immunoSEQ multiplex PCR; TCRdb's copy has only in-frame clones and leaves some out. In the table there are under 250,000 clones, approximately 80% of which are singletons. The material sequenced was PBMCs or T cells enriched from blood (not recorded which). The origin of the receptors is a man aged 60-69 years who had recovered from COVID-19. CDR3s include the opening cysteine and the closing phenylalanine or tryptophan. The D gene is left open where the match is weak. Size is omitted from some rows. Given values are once, few, many or a class for expanded clones.

>NA|14|TRBV19|TRBD1|TRBJ1-3
TGTGCCAGTAGTACAACAGGGGGTGGAAACACCATATATTTT
CASSTTGGGNTIYF
>once|15|TRBV7-8|TRBD1|TRBJ1-2
TGTGCCAGCAGCTTAGTTGACAGGGGAATCTATGGCTACACCTTC
CASSLVDRGIYGYTF
>once|16|TRBV23-1|NA|TRBJ1-1
TGCGCCAGCACGAATGGGGGGGGCGTCAAGAACACTGAAGCTTTCTTT
CASTNGGGVKNTEAFF
>NA|15|TRBV4-1|TRBD1|TRBJ1-1
TGCGCCAGCAGCCAAGGTCCCAGGGGGAGTACTGAAGCTTTCTTT
CASSQGPRGSTEAFF
>few|14|TRBV3-1/TRBV3-2|TRBD1|TRBJ1-5
TGTGCCAGCAGCCTACAACAGGGGGGTCAGCCCCAGCATTTT
CASSLQQGGQPQHF
>NA|15|TRBV18|TRBD1|TRBJ1-4
TGTGCCAGCTCACCGGGACAGACGTTTAATGAAAAACTGTTTTTT
CASSPGQTFNEKLFF
>NA|15|TRBV18|NA|TRBJ1-1
TGTGCCAGCTCACCATTGCCAGGCGAGGGCACTGAAGCTTTCTTT
CASSPLPGEGTEAFF
>NA|13|TRBV7-9|NA|TRBJ2-7
TGTGCCAGCAGCTCGGACATCCCTCTGGTTCAGTACTTC
CASSSDIPLVQYF
>NA|16|TRBV10-3|NA|TRBJ2-7
TGTGCCATCAGTGAGGGGGCCCGCGCCGTATCCTACGAGCAGTACTTC
CAISEGARAVSYEQYF
>NA|12|TRBV10-3|NA|TRBJ1-1
TGTGCCATCAGTGGGGGGGAATCAGAAGCTTTCTTT
CAISGGESEAFF
>NA|15|TRBV5-6|TRBD2|TRBJ2-7
TGTGCCAGCAGCTATCTAGCGGGGGGGTCCTACGAGCAGTACTTC
CASSYLAGGSYEQYF
>NA|20|TRBV15|TRBD2|TRBJ2-3
TGTGCCACCAGCAGACCCAACCTAGGGGGGGTAGCGGGGGAGCTCGATACGCAGTATTTT
CATSRPNLGGVAGELDTQYF
>NA|15|TRBV5-1|TRBD2|TRBJ2-7
TGCGCCAGCAGCTTGCAGCGGGGGGGCTCCTACGAGCAGTACTTC
CASSLQRGGSYEQYF
>NA|17|TRBV4-3|NA|TRBJ2-3
TGCGCCAGCAGCCAAGAGTACAGGGACCAAATCACAGATACGCAGTATTTT
CASSQEYRDQITDTQYF
>NA|11|TRBV20-1|TRBD1|TRBJ1-1
TGCAGTGGGGACAGGAGGACTGAAGCTTTCTTT
CSGDRRTEAFF
>NA|17|TRBV3-1/TRBV3-2|TRBD1|TRBJ1-3
TGTGCCAGCAGCCAATGGGTAGGACAGGGAGCCGGAAACACCATATATTTT
CASSQWVGQGAGNTIYF
>once|16|TRBV19|NA|TRBJ2-1
TGTGCCAGTAGTACCCGGACTCCAAGATCCTACAATGAGCAGTTCTTC
CASSTRTPRSYNEQFF
>NA|14|TRBV7-2|TRBD1|TRBJ1-6
TGTGCCAGCAGCTTAGGACAGGGATACTCACCCCTCCACTTT
CASSLGQGYSPLHF
>once|14|TRBV3-1/TRBV3-2|NA|TRBJ1-5
TGTGCCAGCAGCCGAGGAAATAGCAATCAGCCCCAGCATTTT
CASSRGNSNQPQHF
>NA|19|TRBV5-1|TRBD2|TRBJ2-5
TGCGCCAGCAGCTTGGCCCCCCCGGGAGGTAGCGGGGGGGCCGGTACCCAGTACTTC
CASSLAPPGGSGGAGTQYF
>NA|13|TRBV30|NA|TRBJ1-1
TGTGCCTGGAGTGTACCTGAGGTCACTGAAGCTTTCTTT
CAWSVPEVTEAFF
>NA|15|TRBV5-1|NA|TRBJ2-1
TGCGCCAGCAGCTGGATGGGAGGGGGTGGGCATGAGCAGTTCTTC
CASSWMGGGGHEQFF
>NA|16|TRBV11-2|NA|TRBJ1-1
TGTGCCAGCAGCTTATCCGGGGAAGGCTTGAACACTGAAGCTTTCTTT
CASSLSGEGLNTEAFF
>NA|15|TRBV7-2|TRBD1|TRBJ1-3
TGTGCCAGCAGCTTAGCGACAGGGAATATGCACACCATATATTTT
CASSLATGNMHTIYF
>NA|17|TRBV2|NA|TRBJ1-4
TGTGCCAGCAATCTGCCCGCCAGACAGGCCCAAAATGAAAAACTGTTTTTT
CASNLPARQAQNEKLFF
>NA|13|TRBV5-1|TRBD1|TRBJ1-1
TGCGCCAGCAGCCCAGGACAGGGGCCTGAAGCTTTCTTT
CASSPGQGPEAFF
>NA|13|TRBV10-3|TRBD1|TRBJ1-2
TGTGCCACCGGGACAGGATTTAACTATGGCTACACCTTC
CATGTGFNYGYTF
>few|15|TRBV11-2|NA|TRBJ2-1
TGTGCCAGCAGCTTAGATCTGGGCAGGTACAATGAGCAGTTCTTC
CASSLDLGRYNEQFF
>NA|15|TRBV29-1|NA|TRBJ2-5
TGCAGCGTTGAGGCTGCCTCAGACAGCCAAGAGACCCAGTACTTC
CSVEAASDSQETQYF
>NA|15|TRBV5-4|NA|TRBJ2-1
TGTGCCAGCAGCTTGGAACAGGGCTCCTACAATGAGCAGTTCTTC
CASSLEQGSYNEQFF
>NA|13|TRBV7-8|TRBD1|TRBJ2-7
TGTGCCAGCAGCTTACACAGGGGGCGCGAGCAGTACTTC
CASSLHRGREQYF
>few|13|TRBV6-5|TRBD2|TRBJ2-2
TGTGCCGTCAGCGGGGCTTCGACCGGGGAGCTGTTTTTT
CAVSGASTGELFF
>few|12|TRBV27|TRBD1|TRBJ1-6
TGTGCCAGTCGGACAGGGGCTTCACCCCTCCACTTT
CASRTGASPLHF
>NA|14|TRBV6-1|TRBD1|TRBJ1-5
TGTGCCAGCAGACAGGGGGCGCGAAATCAGCCCCAGCATTTT
CASRQGARNQPQHF
>NA|16|TRBV5-1|TRBD1|TRBJ2-1
TGCGCCAGCAGCTTGGCTGACAGGGGGTCAATTGGGGAGCAGTTCTTC
CASSLADRGSIGEQFF